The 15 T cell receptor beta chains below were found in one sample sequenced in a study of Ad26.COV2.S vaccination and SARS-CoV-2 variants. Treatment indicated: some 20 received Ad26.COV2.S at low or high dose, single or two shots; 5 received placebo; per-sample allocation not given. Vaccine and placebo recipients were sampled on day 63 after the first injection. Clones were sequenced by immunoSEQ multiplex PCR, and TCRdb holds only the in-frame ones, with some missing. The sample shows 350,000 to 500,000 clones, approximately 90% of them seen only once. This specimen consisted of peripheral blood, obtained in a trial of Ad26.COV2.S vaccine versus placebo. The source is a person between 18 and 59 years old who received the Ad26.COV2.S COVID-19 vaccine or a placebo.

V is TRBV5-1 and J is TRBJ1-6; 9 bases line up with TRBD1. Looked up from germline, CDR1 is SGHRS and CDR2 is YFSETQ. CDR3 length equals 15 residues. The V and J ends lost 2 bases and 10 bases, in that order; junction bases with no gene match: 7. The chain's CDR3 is CASSLANRGLSPLHF. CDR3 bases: TGCGCCAGCAGCTTAGCAAACAGGGGGCTCTCACCCCTCCACTTT. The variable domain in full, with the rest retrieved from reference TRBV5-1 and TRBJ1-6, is KAGVTQTPRYLIKTRGQQVTLSCSPISGHRSVSWYQQTPGQGLQFLFEYFSETQRNKGNFPGRFSGRQFSNSRSEMNVSTLELGDSALYLCASSLANRGLSPLHFGNGTRLTVT.

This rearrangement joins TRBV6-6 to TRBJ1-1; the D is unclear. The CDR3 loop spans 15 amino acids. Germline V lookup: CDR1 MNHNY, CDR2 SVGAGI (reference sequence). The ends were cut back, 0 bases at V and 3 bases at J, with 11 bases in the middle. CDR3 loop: CASSYSKDMDTEAFF. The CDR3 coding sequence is TGTGCCAGCAGTTACTCCAAGGATATGGACACTGAAGCTTTCTTT.

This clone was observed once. CDR3 sequence reads: CASSQEVPWTGFGELFF. CDR3 bases: TGCGCCAGCAGCCAAGAGGTCCCCTGGACAGGGTTCGGGGAGCTGTTTTTT. V usage is TRBV4-1 and J usage is TRBJ2-2; 8 bases line up with TRBD1. CDR3 size: 17 residues. Germline CDR1 reads MGHRA; CDR2 reads YSYEKL. The V gene end was trimmed by 0 bases and the J gene end by 7 bases; junction bases not matched to a gene: 10.

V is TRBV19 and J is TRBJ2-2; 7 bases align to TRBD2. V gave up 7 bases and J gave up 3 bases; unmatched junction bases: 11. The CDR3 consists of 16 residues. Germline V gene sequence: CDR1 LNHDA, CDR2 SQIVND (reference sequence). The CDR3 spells CASTAHRGSYTGELFF. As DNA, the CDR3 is TGTGCCAGTACCGCCCACCGCGGGAGTTACACCGGGGAGCTGTTTTTT. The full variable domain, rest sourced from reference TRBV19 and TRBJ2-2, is DGGITQSPKYLFRKEGQNVTLSCEQNLNHDAMYWYRQDPGQGLRLIYYSQIVNDFQKGDIAEGYSVSREKKESFPLTVTSAQKNPTAFYLCASTAHRGSYTGELFFGEGSRLTVL.

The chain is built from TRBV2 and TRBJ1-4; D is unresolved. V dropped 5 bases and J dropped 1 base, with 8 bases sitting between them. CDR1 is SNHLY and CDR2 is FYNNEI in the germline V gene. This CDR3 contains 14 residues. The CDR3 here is CASSWLRTNEKLFF. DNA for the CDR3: TGTGCCAGCAGTTGGTTGAGAACTAATGAAAAACTGTTTTTT.

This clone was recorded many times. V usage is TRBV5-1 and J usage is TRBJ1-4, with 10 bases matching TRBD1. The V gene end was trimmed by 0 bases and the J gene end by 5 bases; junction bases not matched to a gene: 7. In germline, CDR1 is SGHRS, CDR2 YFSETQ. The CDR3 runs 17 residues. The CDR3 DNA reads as TGCGCCAGCAGCTTGGCCGGAGGGACAGGGGTGAATGAAAAACTGTTTTTT. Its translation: CASSLAGGTGVNEKLFF.

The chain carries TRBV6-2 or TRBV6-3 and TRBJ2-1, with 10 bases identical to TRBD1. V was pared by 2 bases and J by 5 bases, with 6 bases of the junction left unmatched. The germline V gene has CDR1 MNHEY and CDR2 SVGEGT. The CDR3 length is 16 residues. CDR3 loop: CASSYRPDRGHNEQFF. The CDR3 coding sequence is TGTGCCAGCAGTTACCGACCCGACAGGGGGCACAATGAGCAGTTCTTC.

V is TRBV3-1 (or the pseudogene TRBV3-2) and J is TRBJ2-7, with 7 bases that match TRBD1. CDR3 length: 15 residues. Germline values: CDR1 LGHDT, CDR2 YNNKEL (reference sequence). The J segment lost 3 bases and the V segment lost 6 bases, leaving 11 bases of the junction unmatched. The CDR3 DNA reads TGTGCCAGCAGGTCCGACAGGGACCATTTCTACGAGCAGTACTTC. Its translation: CASRSDRDHFYEQYF.

CDR3 nucleotide sequence: TGTGCCAGCTCCGGACAGAGGATGAACACTGAAGCTTTCTTT. Translation: CASSGQRMNTEAFF. The rearrangement joins TRBV18 to TRBJ1-1; maybe TRBD1 (6 bases). CDR1 KGHSH and CDR2 LQKENI come from the germline V gene. V was cut by 6 bases and J by 0 bases, with 11 bases left in between. The length of the CDR3 is 14 residues.

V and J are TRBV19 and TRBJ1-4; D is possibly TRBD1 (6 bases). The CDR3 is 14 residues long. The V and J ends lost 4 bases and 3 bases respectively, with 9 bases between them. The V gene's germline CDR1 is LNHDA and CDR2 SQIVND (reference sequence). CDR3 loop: CASSTGASNEKLFF. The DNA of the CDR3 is TGTGCCAGTAGTACGGGGGCTTCTAATGAAAAACTGTTTTTT.

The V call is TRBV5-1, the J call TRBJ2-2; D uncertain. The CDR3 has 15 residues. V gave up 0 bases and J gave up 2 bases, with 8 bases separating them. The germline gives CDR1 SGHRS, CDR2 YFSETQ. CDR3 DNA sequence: TGCGCCAGCAGCTTGGAAGGTCTTAACACCGGGGAGCTGTTTTTT. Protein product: CASSLEGLNTGELFF.

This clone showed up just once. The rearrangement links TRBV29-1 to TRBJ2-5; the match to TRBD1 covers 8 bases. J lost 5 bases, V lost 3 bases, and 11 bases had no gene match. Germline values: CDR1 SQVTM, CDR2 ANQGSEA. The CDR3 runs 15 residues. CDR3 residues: CSVDSLGQGGETQYF. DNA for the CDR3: TGCAGCGTTGATAGCCTTGGACAGGGTGGGGAGACCCAGTACTTC.

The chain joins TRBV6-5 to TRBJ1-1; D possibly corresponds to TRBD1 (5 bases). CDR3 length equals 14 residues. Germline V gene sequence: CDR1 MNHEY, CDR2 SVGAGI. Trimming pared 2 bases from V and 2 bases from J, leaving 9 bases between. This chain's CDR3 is CASSYGGINTEAFF. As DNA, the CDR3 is TGTGCCAGCAGTTACGGGGGGATAAACACTGAAGCTTTCTTT.

CDR3: CASRSGTSGLPSTDTQYF. In DNA, the CDR3 is TGTGCCAGCAGATCCGGGACTAGCGGCTTACCTAGCACAGATACGCAGTATTTT. The chain carries TRBV5-4 and TRBJ2-3; TRBD2 agrees at 11 bases. J lost 0 bases, V lost 5 bases, and 11 bases had no gene match. CDR3 length: 18 residues. Per the germline V gene, CDR1 is SGHNT and CDR2 is YYREEE (reference sequence).

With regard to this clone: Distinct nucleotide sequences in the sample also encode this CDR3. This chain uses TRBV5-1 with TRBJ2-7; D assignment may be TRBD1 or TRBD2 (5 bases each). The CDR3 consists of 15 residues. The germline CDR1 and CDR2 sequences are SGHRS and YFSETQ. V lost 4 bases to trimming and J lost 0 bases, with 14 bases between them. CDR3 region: CASSRSSGGSYEQYF. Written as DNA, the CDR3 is TGCGCCAGCAGCCGTTCTAGTGGGGGCTCCTACGAGCAGTACTTC.